These 23 T cell receptor beta chains were sequenced from one sample in a study of T cell responses to AZD1222 COVID-19 vaccine. Sequencing was performed with immunoSEQ multiplex PCR; in TCRdb, only in-frame clones are kept and a portion is missing. The table lists some 190,000 clones, nearly 95% of them singletons. Sequencing used peripheral blood, obtained 28 days after the second AZD1222 dose. The receptor set was obtained from an adult who received the AZD1222 COVID-19 vaccine.

V is TRBV10-3 and J is TRBJ2-2, with D tentatively TRBD2 (6 bases). The germline gives CDR1 ENHRY, CDR2 SYGVKD. V was trimmed by 7 bases and J by 5 bases, leaving 14 bases between them. This CDR3 is built from 14 residues. CDR3 loop: CAIKPGSRTGELFF. In DNA, the CDR3 is TGTGCCATCAAGCCCGGGAGTCGGACCGGGGAGCTGTTTTTT.

The rearrangement uses TRBV5-4 and TRBJ2-7; TRBD1 agrees at 9 bases. V dropped 0 bases and J dropped 5; count of bases not matched to a gene: 3. In germline, CDR1 is SGHNT, CDR2 YYREEE (reference sequence). This CDR3 is 14 amino acids long. The CDR3 nucleotides read TGTGCCAGCAGCTTGGTGGACAGGGGTCACGAGCAGTACTTC. Its protein product is CASSLVDRGHEQYF.

This clone was seen once. CDR3 DNA: TGTGCCAGCAGCTTGGGCCAGGACAGAAAGAGCTCCTACAATGAGCAGTTCTTC. It yields the protein CASSLGQDRKSSYNEQFF. The V call is TRBV5-8, the J call TRBJ2-1; D is perhaps TRBD1 (6 bases). V shed 0 bases and J shed 0 bases, with 16 bases lying between them. CDR1 SGHTS and CDR2 YDEGEE come from the germline V gene. The CDR3 spans 18 residues. The entire variable domain, with the rest obtained from reference TRBV5-8 and TRBJ2-1, is as follows: EAGVTQSPTHLIKTRGQQATLRCSPISGHTSVYWYQQALGLGLQFLLWYDEGEERNRGNFPPRFSGRQFPNYSSELNVNALELEDSALYLCASSLGQDRKSSYNEQFFGPGTRLTVL.

The J gene is TRBJ2-7, the V gene TRBV6-5; 9 nucleotides match TRBD1. Germline CDR1 MNHEY, CDR2 SVGAGI. Losses at the gene ends were 2 bases for V and 3 bases for J; bases not matched to a gene: 5. CDR3 length equals 15 residues. The CDR3 spells CASSYGRDRDYEQYF. Written as DNA, the CDR3 is TGTGCCAGCAGTTACGGCCGGGACAGGGACTACGAGCAGTACTTC.

The CDR3 DNA reads TGTGGAAAGTCGGGTGAGCAGTTCTTC. It is translated as CGKSGEQFF. The chain links TRBV19 to TRBJ2-1; D is undetermined. Germline V gene lookup returns CDR1 LNHDA and CDR2 SQIVND (reference sequence). CDR3 length: 9 amino acids. Together with reference TRBV19 and TRBJ2-1, the CDR3 gives the full variable domain: DGGITQSPKYLFRKEGQNVTLSCEQNLNHDAMYWYRQDPGQGLRLIYYSQIVNDFQKGDIAEGYSVSREKKESFPLTVTSAQKNPTAFYLCGKSGEQFFGPGTRLTVL.

V usage is TRBV27 and J usage is TRBJ1-6; D unresolved. V was cut by 4 bases and J by 11 bases, with 12 bases left in between. Germline-derived CDR1 and CDR2 are MNHEY and SMNVEV (reference sequence). The CDR3 is 13 residues long. CDR3 residues: CASSSGLRAPLHF. CDR3 nucleotide sequence: TGTGCCAGCAGTTCGGGCCTCCGGGCACCCCTCCACTTT.

A word on this clone: One end of the junction varies from germline; a read error may be responsible. The chain recombines TRBV28 with TRBJ2-1; the D gene is possibly TRBD2 (5 bases). Germline V gene data show CDR1 as MDHEN and CDR2 as SYDVKM. CDR3 length: 16 residues. CDR3 sequence: CASSLYGQTKGNEQFF. CDR3 nucleotides: TGTGCCAGCAGCTTATACGGTCAGACTAAGGGCAATGAGCAGTTCTTC.

This clone was found once. This chain links TRBV3-1 (or the pseudogene TRBV3-2) with TRBJ2-5; 7 bases match TRBD2. V shed 7 bases and J 7 bases; nucleotides not matched to a gene: 6. This CDR3 is built from 12 residues. In germline, CDR1 is LGHDT, CDR2 YNNKEL (reference sequence). The CDR3 DNA reads as TGTGCCAGCACCGCCATAGCGGGGACCCAGTACTTC. This translates into CASTAIAGTQYF.

The V and J genes are TRBV30 and TRBJ1-6, with TRBD1 matching over 7 bases. This CDR3 contains 14 residues. After removal of 3 bases from V and 7 bases from J, the junction contained 6 bases not matched to a gene. Germline CDR1 is GTSNPN and CDR2 is SVGIG (reference sequence). CDR3 residues: CAWRRGGWNSPLHF. The DNA for the CDR3 is TGTGCCTGGAGGCGAGGGGGCTGGAATTCACCCCTCCACTTT. Using reference TRBV30 and TRBJ1-6 for the parts outside the CDR3, the full variable domain is SQTIHQWPATLVQPVGSPLSLECTVEGTSNPNLYWYRQAAGRGLQLLFYSVGIGQISSEVPQNLSASRPQDRQFILSSKKLLLSDSGFYLCAWRRGGWNSPLHFGNGTRLTVT.

In nucleotides, the CDR3 is TGTGCCAGCAGCTTAGGGGGTAGGGGCAATGAGCAGTTCTTC. Its translation: CASSLGGRGNEQFF. The chain joins TRBV11-3 to TRBJ2-1; D possibly corresponds to TRBD1 (5 bases). The germline gives CDR1 SGHNT, CDR2 YENEEA. The CDR3 has 14 residues. The germline V and J ends were trimmed by 1 base and 6 bases, with 10 bases remaining between them.

The chain links TRBV5-6 to TRBJ1-6, with D unresolved. The V end lost 6 bases, the J end lost 0 bases, and 13 bases lay between the germline ends. Germline loops: CDR1 SGHDT, CDR2 YYEEEE. The CDR3 spans 16 residues. For the CDR3, the DNA is TGTGCCAGCAAAGGTTCCCCGAGCTCCTATAATTCACCCCTCCACTTT. This codes for CASKGSPSSYNSPLHF.

This sequence joins TRBV3-1 (or the pseudogene TRBV3-2) and TRBJ1-1, with 9 bases lining up with TRBD1. CDR1 is LGHDT and CDR2 is YNNKEL in the germline V gene (reference sequence). The CDR3 spans 16 residues. The J segment lost 4 bases and the V segment lost 3 bases, leaving 9 bases of the junction unmatched. Written as DNA, the CDR3 is TGTGCCAGCAGCCAGGGCGGGGGACAGGGAGGCACTGAAGCTTTCTTT. The encoded protein is CASSQGGGQGGTEAFF.

The chain joins TRBV11-1 to TRBJ2-1, with D perhaps TRBD1 or TRBD2 (5 bases each). Germline V gives CDR1 SGHAT, CDR2 FQDESV (reference sequence). V was cut by 8 bases and J by 5 bases, with 13 bases left in between. The CDR3 sequence is 13 residues long. The CDR3 DNA follows: TGTGCCAGCGGGGGTTTCGCCCACAATGAGCAGTTCTTC. Amino acids: CASGGFAHNEQFF.

This clone was observed once. The J gene is TRBJ2-7, the V gene TRBV5-4; D possibly corresponds to TRBD2 (5 bases). The germline V gene has CDR1 SGHNT and CDR2 YYREEE (reference sequence). The ends were cut back, 2 bases at V and 3 bases at J, with 12 bases in the middle. The CDR3 totals 14 residues. As DNA, the CDR3 is TGTGCCAGCAGCTTAGTGGGAGTGGGCTACGAGCAGTACTTC. Translating it yields CASSLVGVGYEQYF.

The rearrangement uses TRBV4-2 and TRBJ2-1; 11 bases are a match to TRBD2. The junction had 4 bases not matched to a gene; V was cut back by 8 bases and J by 7 bases. CDR1 and CDR2 (germline): LGHNA, YNFKEQ. This CDR3 is built from 13 residues. The CDR3 bases are TGTGCCAGCTTTAGCGGGAGGGATAATGAGCAGTTCTTC. It translates to CASFSGRDNEQFF.

The gene calls are TRBV19 and TRBJ1-3, with D uncertain. With 6 bases removed from V and 4 bases from J, the gap between germline ends came to 4 bases. The germline V gene has CDR1 LNHDA and CDR2 SQIVND (reference sequence). The CDR3 extends over 11 amino acids. The chain's CDR3 is CASREGNTIYF. The CDR3 DNA reads TGTGCCAGTAGGGAAGGAAACACCATATATTTT.

The V and J genes are TRBV14 and TRBJ2-1; 11 bases agree with TRBD2. J was trimmed by 0 bases and V by 1 base; bases with no gene match: 8. The CDR3 length is 19 residues. Germline V gene data show CDR1 as SGHDN and CDR2 as FVKESK. The CDR3 region has the DNA TGTGCCAGCAGCCAAGGCACTAGCGGGGGCCAGAGCTCCTACAATGAGCAGTTCTTC. Translated: CASSQGTSGGQSSYNEQFF.

The V and J genes are TRBV19 and TRBJ1-1; D is uncertain. This CDR3 has 14 amino acids. V gave up 2 bases and J gave up 1 base, with 8 bases separating them. In germline, CDR1 is LNHDA, CDR2 SQIVND (reference sequence). Here the CDR3 reads CASSIRARNTEAFF. In nucleotides, the CDR3 is TGTGCCAGTAGTATACGTGCTAGGAACACTGAAGCTTTCTTT. The full variable domain, with the rest looked up from reference TRBV19 and TRBJ1-1, is DGGITQSPKYLFRKEGQNVTLSCEQNLNHDAMYWYRQDPGQGLRLIYYSQIVNDFQKGDIAEGYSVSREKKESFPLTVTSAQKNPTAFYLCASSIRARNTEAFFGQGTRLTVV.

Comments on this clone: This CDR3 is also generated by other DNA sequences in the sample. This chain uses TRBV3-1 (or the pseudogene TRBV3-2) with TRBJ1-2; 9 nucleotides align to TRBD1. CDR3 length: 14 amino acids. V was pared by 3 bases and J by 8 bases, with 7 bases of the junction left unmatched. The germline CDR1 and CDR2 sequences are LGHDT and YNNKEL (reference sequence). DNA of the CDR3: TGTGCCAGCAGCCAGGGACAGGGAGCACGGGGCTACACCTTC. Translated, it gives CASSQGQGARGYTF.

For the CDR3, the DNA is TGTGCCAGCAGCTTAGGGGGACCTACCGGGTGGAAGAATAAGCAGTTCTTC. This translates into CASSLGGPTGWKNKQFF. The J gene is TRBJ2-1, the V gene TRBV7-8; D may correspond to TRBD1 or TRBD2 (5 bases each). V gave up 1 base and J gave up 11 bases, with 24 bases separating them. The CDR3 contains 17 residues. Germline assignment: CDR1 SGHVS and CDR2 FQNEAQ.

The V gene is TRBV7-2, the J gene TRBJ2-1; weak D call: TRBD1 (6 bases). The CDR3 consists of 13 residues. The ends were cut back, 4 bases at V and 7 bases at J, with 11 bases in the middle. Germline V lookup: CDR1 SGHTA, CDR2 FQGNSA. The CDR3 coding sequence is TGTGCCAGCAGCTCACAGGGTTGGAATGAGCAGTTCTTC. It codes for CASSSQGWNEQFF.

V and J are TRBV18 and TRBJ2-3; tentative D call: TRBD2 (6 bases). Germline V gene lookup returns CDR1 KGHSH and CDR2 LQKENI. This CDR3 spans 16 amino acids. V shed 3 bases and J shed 4 bases, with 17 bases lying between them. CDR3 residues: CASSPPSSAIADTQYF. The CDR3 region has the DNA TGTGCCAGCTCACCGCCCTCTAGCGCCATTGCAGATACGCAGTATTTT. The entire variable domain, with the rest obtained from reference TRBV18 and TRBJ2-3, is as follows: NAGVMQNPRHLVRRRGQEARLRCSPMKGHSHVYWYRQLPEEGLKFMVYLQKENIIDESGMPKERFSAEFPKEGPSILRIQQVVRGDSAAYFCASSPPSSAIADTQYFGPGTRLTVL.

This clone came up once. The chain joins TRBV5-1 to TRBJ2-7; 9 nucleotides match TRBD1. Germline CDR1 is SGHRS and CDR2 is YFSETQ. V lost 2 bases, J lost 6 bases, and 9 bases stayed unmatched. The CDR3 extends over 15 amino acids. DNA of the CDR3: TGCGCCAGCAGCTTCTCAGCAGGACAGGGGCCCGAGCAGTACTTC. Encoded protein: CASSFSAGQGPEQYF.